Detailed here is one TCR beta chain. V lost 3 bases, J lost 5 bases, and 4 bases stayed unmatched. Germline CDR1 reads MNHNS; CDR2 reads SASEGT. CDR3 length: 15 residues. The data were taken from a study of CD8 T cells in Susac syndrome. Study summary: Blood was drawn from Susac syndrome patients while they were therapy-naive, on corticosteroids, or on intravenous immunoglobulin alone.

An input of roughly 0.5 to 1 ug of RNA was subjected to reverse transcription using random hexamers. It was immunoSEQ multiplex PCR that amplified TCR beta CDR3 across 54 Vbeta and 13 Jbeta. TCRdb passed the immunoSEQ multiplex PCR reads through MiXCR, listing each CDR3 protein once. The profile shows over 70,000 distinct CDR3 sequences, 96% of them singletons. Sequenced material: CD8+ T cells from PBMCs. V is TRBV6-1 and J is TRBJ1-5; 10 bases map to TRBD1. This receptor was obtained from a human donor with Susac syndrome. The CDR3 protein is CASSDEGQGYQPQHF. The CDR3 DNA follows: TGTGCCAGCAGTGACGAGGGACAGGGGTATCAGCCCCAGCATTTT.